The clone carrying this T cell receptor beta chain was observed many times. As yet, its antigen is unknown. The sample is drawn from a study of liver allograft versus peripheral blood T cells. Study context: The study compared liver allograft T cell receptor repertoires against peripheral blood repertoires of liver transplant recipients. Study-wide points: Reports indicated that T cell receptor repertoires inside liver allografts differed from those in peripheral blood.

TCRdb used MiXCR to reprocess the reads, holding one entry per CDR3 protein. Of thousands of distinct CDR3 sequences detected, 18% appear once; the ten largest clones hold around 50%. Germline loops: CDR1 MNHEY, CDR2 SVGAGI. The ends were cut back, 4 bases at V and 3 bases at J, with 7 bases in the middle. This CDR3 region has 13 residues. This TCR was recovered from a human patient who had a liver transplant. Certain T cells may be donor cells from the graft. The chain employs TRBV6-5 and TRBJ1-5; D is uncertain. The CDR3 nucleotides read TGTGCCAGCAGTTTGGACTACAATCAGCCCCAGCATTTT. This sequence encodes CASSLDYNQPQHF.